This TCR beta chain was captured by sequencing in a study of blood T cell repertoires in COVID-19. Study-wide background: Acute and convalescent COVID-19 samples came from the United States, Italy and Spain. PBMCs, B-cell-depleted T cells, or T cells were the source of the cDNA or gDNA that made up the material.

This clone was seen just once. Germline CDR1 SEHNR, CDR2 FQNEAQ (reference sequence). Germline trimming cut 5 bases from V and 8 bases from J; bases unmatched to any gene: 15. The CDR3 runs to 16 residues. How the authors handled the data: By means of reference gene primer amplification, nucleated cell counts were estimated. Clones were read by immunoSEQ multiplex PCR, and TCRdb kept only the in-frame ones, dropping some. The V and J calls and clone size are taken from that table; D and trimming were inferred from the DNA. The sample includes roughly 60,000 clones, roughly 87% of them seen just once. The rearrangement uses TRBV7-9 and TRBJ1-2, with 9 bases matching TRBD1. The sequence came from a human donor with acute or convalescent COVID-19. The donor label of this sample is uncertain. Specimen: peripheral blood. The CDR3 reads CASSATPGQGLGGYTF. The CDR3, as DNA: TGTGCCAGCAGCGCGACTCCGGGACAGGGATTGGGAGGCTACACCTTC.